This T cell receptor beta chain derives from a study of shared T cell receptors in the human thymus. Germline V CDR1 and CDR2: SGHTA, FQGNSA. This CDR3 region has 18 residues. V lost 5 bases, J lost 0 bases, and 14 bases stayed unmatched. Some clones are missing from TCRdb's copy, which holds only in-frame ones; the method was immunoSEQ multiplex PCR. The data contain approximately 660,000 clones, more than 75% of them singletons. This same sample was also part of a study on human thymus T cells. From that study: Obtained as resections during corrective heart surgery, the thymus tissue was then studied. Thymic as well as blood repertoires seemed to favor certain V and J genes unevenly. What related research reported was that thymic repertoires overlapped highly among unrelated individuals.

The sequence was collected from a boy in the first two years of life with a congenital heart defect. The material sequenced was thymocytes. The chain recombines TRBV7-2 with TRBJ1-1; 8 bases line up with TRBD1. The CDR3 protein is CASSQTGQGELMNTEAFF. CDR3 bases: TGTGCCAGCAGCCAAACAGGACAGGGTGAACTAATGAACACTGAAGCTTTCTTT.